This TCR beta chain was sequenced during a study of identical twins. Study-wide points: The study found weaker excess twin sharing in beta out-of-frame sequences.

The CDR3 is made up of 18 amino acids. V lost 6 bases to trimming and J lost 0 bases; unmatched junction nucleotides: 13. CDR1 is MNHEY and CDR2 is SVGEGT in the germline V gene. Points on this clonotype: What it recognizes is unknown.

MiXCR was run by TCRdb on the 5' RACE reads, yielding one entry per CDR3 protein. Of more than 400,000 distinct CDR3 sequences in the sample, about 15% were seen once. These sequences were also reported in another study, on yellow fever vaccine responses in identical twins.

This sequence was found in a woman between 18 and 29 years old in good health. This rearrangement joins TRBV6-2 or TRBV6-3 to TRBJ2-3; 9 bases line up with TRBD2. The specimen was CD4+ T cells sorted from blood. The CDR3 sequence: CASRPARTSGSSTDTQYF. CDR3 bases: TGTGCCAGCAGGCCCGCTAGAACTAGCGGGTCTAGCACAGATACGCAGTATTTT.